This paragraph reports one T cell receptor beta chain. These data come from a study of human T cells and chemical hapten exposure. The overall study: Researchers reported sensitizing a 2 cm by 2 cm upper inner arm skin site with 2% DPC.

The V end was cut by 3 bases, the J end by 0 bases, with 10 bases between. The CDR3 runs 15 residues. TCRdb reprocessed the RACE reads via MiXCR and lists one record per CDR3 protein. This sample has approximately 77,000 distinct CDR3 sequences; roughly 7.1% occur once, and the top ten carry about 1.6%. Stated time point: patch test 1, 2 weeks after DPC sensitization. Specified treatment: therapeutic diphenylcyclopropenone sensitization with weekly scalp DPC. Blood was collected ahead of every patch test applied. The gene calls are TRBV12-3 or TRBV12-4 and TRBJ2-3; D unclear. Material: whole blood, obtained in connection with sensitization to the hapten diphenylcyclopropenone (DPC). The origin of this receptor is a woman aged 25 to 39 with alopecia areata. Some clones in this sample may be carry-over from other donors' samples. CDR3 in amino acids: CASSFTSPSTDTQYF. In nucleotides, the CDR3 is TGTGCCAGCAGTTTCACCTCTCCAAGCACAGATACGCAGTATTTT.